The subject of this entry is one T cell receptor beta chain. The data were taken from a study of shared clonotypes between healthy human individuals. Some clones are missing from TCRdb's copy, which holds only in-frame ones; the method was immunoSEQ multiplex PCR. Counted here are roughly 1,100,000 clones, about 76% occurring once; the ten biggest clones make up 1.4%. The CDR3 sequence is 15 residues long. Trimming shortened V by 3 bases and J by 1 base, and 10 bases separated the two germline ends. The germline V gene has CDR1 SGHVS and CDR2 FNYEAQ. This rearrangement joins TRBV7-6 to TRBJ1-5; possibly TRBD1 for D (5 bases). The origin of this receptor is a man younger than 35 in good health. Sequencing was done on a sample of memory CD4+ T cells sorted from blood. Subset denoted: CD45RA-negative fraction. The CDR3 bases are TGTGCCAGCAGCTTTTACGGGGGGAGCAATCAGCCCCAGCATTTT. Its translation is CASSFYGGSNQPQHF.